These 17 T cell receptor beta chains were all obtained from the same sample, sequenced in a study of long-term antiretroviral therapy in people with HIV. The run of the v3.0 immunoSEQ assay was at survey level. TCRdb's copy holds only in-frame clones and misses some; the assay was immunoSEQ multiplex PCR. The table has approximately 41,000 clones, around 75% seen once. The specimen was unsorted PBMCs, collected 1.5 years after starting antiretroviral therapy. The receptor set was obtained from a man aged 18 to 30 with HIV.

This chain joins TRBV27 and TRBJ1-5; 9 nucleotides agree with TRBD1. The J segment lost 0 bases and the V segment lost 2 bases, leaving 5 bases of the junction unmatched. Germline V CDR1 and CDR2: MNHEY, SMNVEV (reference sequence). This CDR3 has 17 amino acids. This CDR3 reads CASSLTGGGGSNQPQHF. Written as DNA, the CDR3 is TGTGCCAGCAGTTTAACAGGGGGCGGTGGTAGCAATCAGCCCCAGCATTTT.

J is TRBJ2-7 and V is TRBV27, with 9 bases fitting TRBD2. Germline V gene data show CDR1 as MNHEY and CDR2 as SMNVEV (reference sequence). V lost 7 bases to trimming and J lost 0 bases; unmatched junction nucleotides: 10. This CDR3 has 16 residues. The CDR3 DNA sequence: TGTGCCAGCATTGTCAGGACTAGCGCCATCTCCTACGAGCAGTACTTC. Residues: CASIVRTSAISYEQYF.

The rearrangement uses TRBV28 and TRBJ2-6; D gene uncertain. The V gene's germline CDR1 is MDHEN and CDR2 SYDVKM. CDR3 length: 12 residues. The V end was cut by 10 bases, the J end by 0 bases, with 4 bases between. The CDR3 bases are TGTGCCATTGACTCTGGGGCCAACGTCCTGACTTTC. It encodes CAIDSGANVLTF. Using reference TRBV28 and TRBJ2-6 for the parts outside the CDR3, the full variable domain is DVKVTQSSRYLVKRTGEKVFLECVQDMDHENMFWYRQDPGLGLRLIYFSYDVKMKEKGDIPEGYSVSREKKERFSLILESASTNQTSMYLCAIDSGANVLTFGAGSRLTVL.

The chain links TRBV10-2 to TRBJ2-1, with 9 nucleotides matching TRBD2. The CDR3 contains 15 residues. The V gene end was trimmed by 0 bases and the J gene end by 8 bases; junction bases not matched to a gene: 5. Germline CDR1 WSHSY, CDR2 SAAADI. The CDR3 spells CASSESRTSVDEQFF. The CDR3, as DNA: TGCGCCAGCAGTGAGTCCCGGACTAGCGTCGATGAGCAGTTCTTC.

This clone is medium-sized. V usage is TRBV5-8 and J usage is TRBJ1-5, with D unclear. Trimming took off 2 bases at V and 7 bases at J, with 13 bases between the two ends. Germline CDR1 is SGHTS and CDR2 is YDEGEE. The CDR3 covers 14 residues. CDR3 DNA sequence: TGTGCCAGCAGCTTCGGGTCCAGAGGGCAGCCCCAGCATTTT. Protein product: CASSFGSRGQPQHF.

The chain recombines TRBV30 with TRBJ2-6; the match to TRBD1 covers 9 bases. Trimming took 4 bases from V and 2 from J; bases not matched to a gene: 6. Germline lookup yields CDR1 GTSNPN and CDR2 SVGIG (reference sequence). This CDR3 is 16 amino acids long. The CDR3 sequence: CAWISGQGTGANVLTF. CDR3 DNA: TGTGCCTGGATTTCGGGACAGGGAACTGGGGCCAACGTCCTGACTTTC.

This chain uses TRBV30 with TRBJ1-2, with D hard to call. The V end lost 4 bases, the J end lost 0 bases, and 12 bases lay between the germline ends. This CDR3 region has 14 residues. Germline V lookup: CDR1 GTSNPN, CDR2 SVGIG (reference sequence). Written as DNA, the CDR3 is TGTGCCTGGAATCGGCAGCTAACTAACTATGGCTACACCTTC. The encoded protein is CAWNRQLTNYGYTF. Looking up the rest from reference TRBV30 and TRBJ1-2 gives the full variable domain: SQTIHQWPATLVQPVGSPLSLECTVEGTSNPNLYWYRQAAGRGLQLLFYSVGIGQISSEVPQNLSASRPQDRQFILSSKKLLLSDSGFYLCAWNRQLTNYGYTFGSGTRLTVV.

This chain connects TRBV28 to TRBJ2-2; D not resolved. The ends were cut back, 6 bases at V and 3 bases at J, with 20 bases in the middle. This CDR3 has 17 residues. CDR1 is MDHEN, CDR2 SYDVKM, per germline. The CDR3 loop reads CASRKERDGSDTGELFF. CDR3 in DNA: TGTGCCAGCAGAAAGGAGAGAGACGGGTCGGACACCGGGGAGCTGTTTTTT.

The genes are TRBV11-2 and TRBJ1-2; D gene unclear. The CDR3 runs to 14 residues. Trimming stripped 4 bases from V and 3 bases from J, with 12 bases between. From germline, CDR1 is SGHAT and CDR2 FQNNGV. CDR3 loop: CASSSGRGDYGYTF. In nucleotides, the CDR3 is TGTGCCAGCAGCTCCGGACGGGGTGACTATGGCTACACCTTC.

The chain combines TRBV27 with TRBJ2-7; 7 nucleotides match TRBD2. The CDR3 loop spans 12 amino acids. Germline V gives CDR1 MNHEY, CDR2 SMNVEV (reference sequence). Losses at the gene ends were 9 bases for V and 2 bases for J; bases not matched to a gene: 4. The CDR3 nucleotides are TGTGCCAGTGCTAGCGGTCCCTACGAGCAGTACTTC. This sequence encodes CASASGPYEQYF.

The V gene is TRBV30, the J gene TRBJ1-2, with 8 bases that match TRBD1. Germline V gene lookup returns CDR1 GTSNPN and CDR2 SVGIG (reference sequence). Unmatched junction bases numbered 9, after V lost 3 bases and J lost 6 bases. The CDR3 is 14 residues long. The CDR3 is CAWSTGGIENGYTF. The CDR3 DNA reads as TGTGCCTGGAGCACAGGGGGGATAGAAAATGGCTACACCTTC.

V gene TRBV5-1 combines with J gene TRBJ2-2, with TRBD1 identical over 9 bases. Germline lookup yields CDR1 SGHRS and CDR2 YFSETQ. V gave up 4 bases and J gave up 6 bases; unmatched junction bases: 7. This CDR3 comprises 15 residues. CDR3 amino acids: CASSNWDRAAGELFF. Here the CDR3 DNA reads TGCGCCAGCAGCAATTGGGACAGGGCGGCCGGGGAGCTGTTTTTT.

The CDR3 reads CASSIEAAADTQYF. Here the CDR3 DNA reads TGTGCCAGTAGTATAGAGGCAGCCGCAGATACGCAGTATTTT. This sequence joins TRBV19 and TRBJ2-3; D gene uncertain. Germline assignment: CDR1 LNHDA and CDR2 SQIVND (reference sequence). With 0 bases removed from V and 4 bases from J, the gap between germline ends came to 8 bases. The CDR3 has 14 amino acids.

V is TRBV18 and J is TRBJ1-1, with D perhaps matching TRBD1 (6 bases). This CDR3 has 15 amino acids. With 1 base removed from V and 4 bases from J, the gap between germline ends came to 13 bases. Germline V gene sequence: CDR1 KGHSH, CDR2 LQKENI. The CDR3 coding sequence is TGTGCCAGCTCACCACGCCGGACAGATACCACTGAAGCTTTCTTT. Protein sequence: CASSPRRTDTTEAFF.

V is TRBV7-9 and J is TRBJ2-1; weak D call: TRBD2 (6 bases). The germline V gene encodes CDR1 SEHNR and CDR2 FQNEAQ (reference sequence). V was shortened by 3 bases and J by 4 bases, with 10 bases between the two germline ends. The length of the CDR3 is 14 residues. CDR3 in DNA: TGTGCCAGCAGCTTTAGCGGAGAGTACAATGAGCAGTTCTTC. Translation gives CASSFSGEYNEQFF.

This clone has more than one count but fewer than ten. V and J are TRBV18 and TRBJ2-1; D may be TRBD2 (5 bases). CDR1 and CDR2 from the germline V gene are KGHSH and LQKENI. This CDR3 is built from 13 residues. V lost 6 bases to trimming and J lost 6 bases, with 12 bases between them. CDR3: CASSPRLANEQFF. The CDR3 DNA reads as TGTGCCAGCTCGCCTAGGCTAGCCAATGAGCAGTTCTTC.

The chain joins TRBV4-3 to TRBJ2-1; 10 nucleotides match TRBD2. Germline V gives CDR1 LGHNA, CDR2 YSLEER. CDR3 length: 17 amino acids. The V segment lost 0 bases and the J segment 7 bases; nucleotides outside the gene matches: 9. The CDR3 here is CASSQDGLAGEGNEQFF. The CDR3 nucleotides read TGCGCCAGCAGCCAAGATGGGCTAGCGGGAGAGGGGAATGAGCAGTTCTTC.